This passage covers 11 T cell receptor beta chains from one sample sequenced in a study of cytomegalovirus exposure and HLA in healthy donors (dated by TCRdb to the late 2010s). Libraries were prepared through the immunoSEQ multiplex PCR assay. For the multiplex PCR, a mixture combining 60 forward primers for TCR Vbeta segments and 13 reverse primers for TCR Jbeta segments was used. Sourced from immuneACCESS, this table was stored by TCRdb with only in-frame sequences that have V and J called. A share of the clones is absent; for the studies checked, an unresolved V gene accounts for under half, and the remainder has no known explanation. The sample contains around 140,000 clones, approximately 70% of them found a single time. The top ten hold roughly 2% of the sample. The specimen was PBMCs. The source is a woman aged 55-69 years in good health and CMV-seropositive.

The chain joins TRBV28 to TRBJ2-5; TRBD1 matches 7 bases. CDR3 size: 14 residues. The germline V gene has CDR1 MDHEN and CDR2 SYDVKM. V lost 6 bases to trimming and J lost 5 bases; unmatched junction nucleotides: 9. The CDR3 DNA reads TGTGCCAGCAGGCCGACAGGGATGGATGAGACCCAGTACTTC. Translated: CASRPTGMDETQYF. Combining the CDR3 with reference TRBV28 and TRBJ2-5 gives the whole variable domain DVKVTQSSRYLVKRTGEKVFLECVQDMDHENMFWYRQDPGLGLRLIYFSYDVKMKEKGDIPEGYSVSREKKERFSLILESASTNQTSMYLCASRPTGMDETQYFGPGTRLLVL.

The V gene is TRBV28, the J gene TRBJ2-3; TRBD2 matches 14 bases. Trimming removed 6 bases from V and 0 bases from J; junction bases left unmatched: 14. The CDR3 loop spans 20 amino acids. Germline loops: CDR1 MDHEN, CDR2 SYDVKM. The CDR3 reads CASRRITGTSGGASTDTQYF. CDR3 sequence (DNA): TGTGCCAGCAGGCGTATCACCGGGACTAGCGGGGGAGCTAGCACAGATACGCAGTATTTT.

The chain couples TRBV28 to TRBJ2-7, with TRBD1 identical over 8 bases. The J segment lost 0 bases and the V segment lost 8 bases, leaving 3 bases of the junction unmatched. There are 13 residues in the CDR3. Germline V gives CDR1 MDHEN, CDR2 SYDVKM. As DNA, the CDR3 is TGTGCCAGCCGGACAGGGCCCTCCTACGAGCAGTACTTC. Translated, it gives CASRTGPSYEQYF.

This chain uses TRBV28 with TRBJ1-4; 7 bases are a match to TRBD1. This CDR3 is 16 amino acids long. V lost 5 bases and J lost 0; bases outside the gene matches: 6. The germline V gene encodes CDR1 MDHEN and CDR2 SYDVKM. The CDR3 DNA follows: TGTGCCAGCAGTCCGACAGGGCTTGCAACTAATGAAAAACTGTTTTTT. This codes for CASSPTGLATNEKLFF.

The chain is built from TRBV5-4 and TRBJ2-5; tentative D call: TRBD1 (6 bases). Trimming took off 5 bases at V and 2 bases at J, with 16 bases between the two ends. The CDR3 is made up of 15 amino acids. Germline assignment: CDR1 SGHNT and CDR2 YYREEE (reference sequence). CDR3 protein: CASRRDRTLQETQYF. CDR3 DNA: TGTGCCAGCAGACGTGACAGGACCCTACAAGAGACCCAGTACTTC. Together with reference TRBV5-4 and TRBJ2-5, the CDR3 gives the full variable domain: ETGVTQSPTHLIKTRGQQVTLRCSSQSGHNTVSWYQQALGQGPQFIFQYYREEENGRGNFPPRFSGLQFPNYSSELNVNALELDDSALYLCASRRDRTLQETQYFGPGTRLLVL.

This clone showed up just once. The rearrangement joins TRBV6-5 to TRBJ1-2, with 9 bases lining up with TRBD1. The CDR3 has 15 amino acids. Per the germline V gene, CDR1 is MNHEY and CDR2 is SVGAGI. Germline trimming cut 4 bases from V and 6 bases from J; bases unmatched to any gene: 9. CDR3 sequence: CASSFSPGQGNGYTF. CDR3 coding DNA: TGTGCCAGCAGTTTTTCACCGGGACAGGGAAATGGCTACACCTTC.

This chain links TRBV2 with TRBJ2-1, with D perhaps TRBD1 (5 bases). Trimming stripped 4 bases from V and 1 base from J, with 11 bases between. Germline V gene lookup returns CDR1 SNHLY and CDR2 FYNNEI. CDR3 length: 15 residues. The CDR3 DNA reads TGTGCCAGCAGTGGGGGCAGTATGTCCTACAATGAGCAGTTCTTC. Amino acids: CASSGGSMSYNEQFF.

This clone came up a few times. V usage is TRBV5-1 and J usage is TRBJ2-5; 7 bases are shared with TRBD2. Per the germline V gene, CDR1 is SGHRS and CDR2 is YFSETQ. This CDR3 is built from 16 residues. V lost 0 bases and J lost 0; bases outside the gene matches: 5. CDR3 loop: CASSLAVGGNQETQYF. CDR3 bases: TGCGCCAGCAGCTTGGCCGTCGGGGGGAACCAAGAGACCCAGTACTTC.

V usage is TRBV30 and J usage is TRBJ1-5, with 8 nucleotides matching TRBD1. This CDR3 has 17 amino acids. Germline values: CDR1 GTSNPN, CDR2 SVGIG (reference sequence). V lost 0 bases, J lost 0 bases, and 7 bases stayed unmatched. CDR3 sequence (DNA): TGTGCCTGGAGTGTCTCCAGGGGGCCTTATAGCAATCAGCCCCAGCATTTT. Residues: CAWSVSRGPYSNQPQHF.

The genes are TRBV7-9 and TRBJ2-3, with D hard to call. V dropped 5 bases and J dropped 5 bases, with 11 bases sitting between them. Germline loops: CDR1 SEHNR, CDR2 FQNEAQ (reference sequence). The CDR3 extends over 13 amino acids. CDR3 in amino acids: CASSRSAEDTQYF. The CDR3 coding sequence is TGTGCCAGCAGCCGAAGCGCCGAAGATACGCAGTATTTT.

This clone has only one observation. The chain couples TRBV28 to TRBJ2-7, with a possible D match to TRBD1 (5 bases). Trimming shortened V by 3 bases and J by 3 bases, and 9 bases separated the two germline ends. The length of the CDR3 is 13 residues. Germline CDR1 is MDHEN and CDR2 is SYDVKM. The CDR3 nucleotides read TGTGCCAGCAGTTTCCAGGGATACTACGAGCAGTACTTC. This translates into CASSFQGYYEQYF.